Below, one T cell receptor (beta chain) is given with its context. Antigen specificity is unknown. A read error may produce the germline difference seen at one junction end. These data originate in a study of tumor and adjacent non-tumor tissue in lung cancer. Across the study: Patients comprised about a dozen adenocarcinoma, a couple of squamous cell carcinoma and 1 small cell lung cancer. Study-level points and caveats: Tumor TCR diversity, when higher, was linked to shorter survival. Tumor repertoires had a smaller top 100 clone share than normal lung.

The CDR3 loop spans 16 amino acids. Germline values: CDR1 PRHDT, CDR2 FYEKMQ (reference sequence). A modified ARM-PCR protocol with three rounds of nested PCR amplified TCRbeta. TCRdb recomputed calls from the multiplex PCR reads with MiXCR, one row per CDR3 protein. The repertoire consists of fewer than 120,000 distinct CDR3 sequences, with approximately 84% occurring once and the leading ten covering 20% to 25%. The template was RNA from unsorted bulk tissue. The chain couples TRBV13 to TRBJ2-2, with D possibly matching TRBD2 (6 bases). The receptor's source is a man in his 70s with non-small cell lung cancer. Material for sequencing was lung tumor tissue. CDR3 protein: CASCLGTGSVTGELFF. The CDR3 DNA sequence: TGTGCCAGCTGCTTAGGGACTGGTTCGGTCACCGGGGAGCTGTTTTTT.